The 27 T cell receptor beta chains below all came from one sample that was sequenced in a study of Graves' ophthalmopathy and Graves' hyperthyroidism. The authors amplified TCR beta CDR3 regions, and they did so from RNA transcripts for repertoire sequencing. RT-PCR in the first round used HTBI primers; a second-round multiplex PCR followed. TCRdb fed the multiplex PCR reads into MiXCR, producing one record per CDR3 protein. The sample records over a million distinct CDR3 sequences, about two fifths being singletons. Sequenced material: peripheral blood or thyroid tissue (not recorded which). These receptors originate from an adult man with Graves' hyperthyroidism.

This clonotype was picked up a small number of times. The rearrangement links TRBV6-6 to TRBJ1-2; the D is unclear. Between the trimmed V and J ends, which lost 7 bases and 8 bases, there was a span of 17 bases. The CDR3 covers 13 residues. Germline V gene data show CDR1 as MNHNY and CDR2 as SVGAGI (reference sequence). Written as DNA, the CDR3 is TGTGCCAGCAACGCCGATTCCTTAAAAGGCTACACCTTC. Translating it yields CASNADSLKGYTF.

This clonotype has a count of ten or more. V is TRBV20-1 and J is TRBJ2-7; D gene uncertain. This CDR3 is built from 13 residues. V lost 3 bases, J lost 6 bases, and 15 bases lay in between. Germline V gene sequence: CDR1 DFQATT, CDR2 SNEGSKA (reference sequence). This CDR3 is CSASMANYPEQYF. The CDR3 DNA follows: TGCAGTGCTAGTATGGCAAACTATCCCGAGCAGTACTTC.

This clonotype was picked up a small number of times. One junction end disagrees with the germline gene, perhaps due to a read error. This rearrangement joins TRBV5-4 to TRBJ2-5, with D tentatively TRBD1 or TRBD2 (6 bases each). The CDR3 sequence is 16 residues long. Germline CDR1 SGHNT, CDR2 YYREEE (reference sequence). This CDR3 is CASSQAGHGIEETQYF. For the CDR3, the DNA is TGCGCCAGCAGCCAGGCGGGACATGGGATAGAAGAGACCCAGTACTTC.

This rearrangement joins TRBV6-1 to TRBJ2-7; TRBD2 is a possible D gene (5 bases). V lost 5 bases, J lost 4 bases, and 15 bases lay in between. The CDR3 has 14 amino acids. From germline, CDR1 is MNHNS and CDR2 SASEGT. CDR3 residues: CASSYGADFYEQYF. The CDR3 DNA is TGTGCCAGCAGTTACGGAGCGGACTTTTACGAGCAGTACTTC.

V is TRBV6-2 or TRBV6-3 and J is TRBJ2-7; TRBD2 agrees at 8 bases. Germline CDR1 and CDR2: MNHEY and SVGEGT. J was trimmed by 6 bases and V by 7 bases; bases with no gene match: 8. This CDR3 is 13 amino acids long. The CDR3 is CASTVAGGREQYF. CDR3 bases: TGTGCCAGCACGGTGGCGGGAGGCCGCGAGCAGTACTTC.

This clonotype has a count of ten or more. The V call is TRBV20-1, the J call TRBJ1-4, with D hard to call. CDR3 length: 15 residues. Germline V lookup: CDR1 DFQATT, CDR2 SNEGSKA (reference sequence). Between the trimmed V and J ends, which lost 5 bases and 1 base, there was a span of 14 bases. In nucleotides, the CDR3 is TGCAGTGCTGTGGAAGGGCGAGGAACTAATGAAAAACTGTTTTTT. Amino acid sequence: CSAVEGRGTNEKLFF.

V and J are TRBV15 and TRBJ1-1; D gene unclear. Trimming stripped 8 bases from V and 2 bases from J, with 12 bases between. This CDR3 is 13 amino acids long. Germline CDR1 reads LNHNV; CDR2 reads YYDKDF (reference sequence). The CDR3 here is CATSEAGNTEAFF. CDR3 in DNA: TGTGCCACCTCAGAGGCGGGAAACACTGAAGCTTTCTTT.

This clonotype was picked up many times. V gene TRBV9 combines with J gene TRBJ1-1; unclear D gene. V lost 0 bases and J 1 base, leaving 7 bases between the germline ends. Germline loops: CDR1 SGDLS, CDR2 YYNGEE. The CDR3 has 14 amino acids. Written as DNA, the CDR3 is TGTGCCAGCAGCGTAGCGCCCAGGAACACTGAAGCTTTCTTT. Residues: CASSVAPRNTEAFF.

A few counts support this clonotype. CDR3 protein: CASSPGMREQYF. The CDR3 DNA follows: TGTGCCAGCAGCCCTGGGATGCGCGAGCAGTACTTC. This sequence joins TRBV13 and TRBJ2-7; D uncertain. From germline, CDR1 is PRHDT and CDR2 FYEKMQ (reference sequence). The CDR3 covers 12 residues. Trimming stripped 5 bases from V and 6 bases from J, with 11 bases between. The whole variable domain, filled in from reference TRBV13 and TRBJ2-7, reads AAGVIQSPRHLIKEKRETATLKCYPIPRHDTVYWYQQGPGQDPQFLISFYEKMQSDKGSIPDRFSAQQFSDYHSELNMSSLELGDSALYFCASSPGMREQYFGPGTRLTVT.

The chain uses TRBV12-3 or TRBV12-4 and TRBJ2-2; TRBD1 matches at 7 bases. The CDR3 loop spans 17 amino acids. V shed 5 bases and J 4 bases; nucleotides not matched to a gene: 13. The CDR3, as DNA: TGTGCCAGCAGTCCCCCAGGGGGTACCCAAATCACCGGGGAGCTGTTTTTT. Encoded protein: CASSPPGGTQITGELFF.

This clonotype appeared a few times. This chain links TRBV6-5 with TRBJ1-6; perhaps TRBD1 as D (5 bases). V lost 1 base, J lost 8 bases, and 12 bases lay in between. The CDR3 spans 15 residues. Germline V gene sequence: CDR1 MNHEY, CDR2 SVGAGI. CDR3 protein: CASSYFGGRDSPLHF. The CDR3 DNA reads TGTGCCAGCAGTTACTTCGGGGGTCGGGATTCACCCCTCCACTTT.

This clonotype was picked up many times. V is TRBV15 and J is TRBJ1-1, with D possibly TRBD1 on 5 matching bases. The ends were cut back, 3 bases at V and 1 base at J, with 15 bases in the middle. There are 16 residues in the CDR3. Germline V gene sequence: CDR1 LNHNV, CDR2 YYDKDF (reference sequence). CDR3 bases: TGTGCCACCAGCAGTAGGTTGGCAGGGCGGAACACTGAAGCTTTCTTT. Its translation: CATSSRLAGRNTEAFF.

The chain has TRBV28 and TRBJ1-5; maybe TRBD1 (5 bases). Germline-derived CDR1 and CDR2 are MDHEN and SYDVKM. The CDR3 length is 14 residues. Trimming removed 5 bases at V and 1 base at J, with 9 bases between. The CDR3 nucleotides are TGTGCCAGCAGTCCCTACAGGAGCAATCAGCCCCAGCATTTT. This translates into CASSPYRSNQPQHF.

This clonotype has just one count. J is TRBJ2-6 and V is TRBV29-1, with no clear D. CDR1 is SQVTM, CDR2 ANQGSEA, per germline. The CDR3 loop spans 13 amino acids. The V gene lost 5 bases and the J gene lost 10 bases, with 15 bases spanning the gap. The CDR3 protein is CSVMETVGNVLTF. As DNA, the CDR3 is TGCAGCGTTATGGAGACGGTGGGAAACGTCCTGACTTTC.

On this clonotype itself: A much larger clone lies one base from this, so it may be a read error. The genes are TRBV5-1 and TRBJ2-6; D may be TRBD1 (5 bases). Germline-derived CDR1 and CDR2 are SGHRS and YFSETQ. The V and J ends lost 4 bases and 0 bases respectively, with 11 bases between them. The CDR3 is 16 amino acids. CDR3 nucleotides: TGCGCCAGCAGCATAGGGGCATTCTCTGGGGCCAACGTCCTGACTTTC. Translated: CASSIGAFSGANVLTF. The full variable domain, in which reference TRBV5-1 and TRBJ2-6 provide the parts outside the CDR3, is KAGVTQTPRYLIKTRGQQVTLSCSPISGHRSVSWYQQTPGQGLQFLFEYFSETQRNKGNFPGRFSGRQFSNSRSEMNVSTLELGDSALYLCASSIGAFSGANVLTFGAGSRLTVL.

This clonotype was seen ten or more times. The CDR3 DNA sequence: TGCGCCAGCAGTCTGTTGGCAGGGGATGGCTACACCTTC. This sequence encodes CASSLLAGDGYTF. The rearrangement links TRBV5-1 to TRBJ1-2, with a tentative D call TRBD1 (6 bases). CDR3 size: 13 residues. In germline, CDR1 is SGHRS, CDR2 YFSETQ. The V end lost 5 bases, the J end lost 6 bases, and 14 bases lay between the germline ends.

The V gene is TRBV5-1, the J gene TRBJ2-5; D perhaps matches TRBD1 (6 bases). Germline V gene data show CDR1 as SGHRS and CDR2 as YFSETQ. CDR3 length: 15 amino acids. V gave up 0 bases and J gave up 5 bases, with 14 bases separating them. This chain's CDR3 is CASSLDSGVGETQYF. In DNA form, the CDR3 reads TGCGCCAGCAGCTTGGACTCAGGGGTGGGGGAGACCCAGTACTTC.

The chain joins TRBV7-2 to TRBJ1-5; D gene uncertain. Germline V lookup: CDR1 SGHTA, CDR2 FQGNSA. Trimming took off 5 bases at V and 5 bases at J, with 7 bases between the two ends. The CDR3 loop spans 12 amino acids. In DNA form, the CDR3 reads TGTGCCAGCAGCAATCGGGATCAGCCCCAGCATTTT. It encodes CASSNRDQPQHF. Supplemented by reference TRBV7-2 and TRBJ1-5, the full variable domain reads GAGVSQSPSNKVTEKGKDVELRCDPISGHTALYWYRQSLGQGLEFLIYFQGNSAPDKSGLPSDRFSAERTGGSVSTLTIQRTQQEDSAVYLCASSNRDQPQHFGDGTRLSIL.

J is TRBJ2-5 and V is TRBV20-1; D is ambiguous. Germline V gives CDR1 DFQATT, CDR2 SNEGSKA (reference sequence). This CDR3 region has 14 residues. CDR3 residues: CSLVREAFQETQYF. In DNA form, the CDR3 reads TGCAGCCTAGTAAGGGAAGCCTTTCAAGAGACCCAGTACTTC.

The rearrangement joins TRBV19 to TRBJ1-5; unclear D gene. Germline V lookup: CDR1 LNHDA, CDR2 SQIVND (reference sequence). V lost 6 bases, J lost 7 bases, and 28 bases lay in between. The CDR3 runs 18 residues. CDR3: CASRPRGLDLIWAQPQHF. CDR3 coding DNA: TGTGCCAGTAGACCTCGGGGTTTGGACTTGATATGGGCACAGCCCCAGCATTTT. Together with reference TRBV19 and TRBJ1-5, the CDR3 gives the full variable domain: DGGITQSPKYLFRKEGQNVTLSCEQNLNHDAMYWYRQDPGQGLRLIYYSQIVNDFQKGDIAEGYSVSREKKESFPLTVTSAQKNPTAFYLCASRPRGLDLIWAQPQHFGDGTRLSIL.

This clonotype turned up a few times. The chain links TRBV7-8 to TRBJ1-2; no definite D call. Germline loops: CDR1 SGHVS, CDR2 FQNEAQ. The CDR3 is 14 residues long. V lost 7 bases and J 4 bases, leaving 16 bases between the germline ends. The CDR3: CASNPSGRSYGYTF. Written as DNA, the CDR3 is TGTGCCAGCAATCCCTCTGGCCGATCCTATGGCTACACCTTC.

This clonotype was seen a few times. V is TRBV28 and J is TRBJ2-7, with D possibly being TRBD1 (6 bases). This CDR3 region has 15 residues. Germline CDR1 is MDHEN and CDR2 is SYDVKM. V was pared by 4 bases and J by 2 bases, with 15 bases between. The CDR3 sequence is CASSSSGTTPYEQYF. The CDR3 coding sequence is TGTGCCAGCAGTTCTTCCGGGACAACCCCCTACGAGCAGTACTTC.

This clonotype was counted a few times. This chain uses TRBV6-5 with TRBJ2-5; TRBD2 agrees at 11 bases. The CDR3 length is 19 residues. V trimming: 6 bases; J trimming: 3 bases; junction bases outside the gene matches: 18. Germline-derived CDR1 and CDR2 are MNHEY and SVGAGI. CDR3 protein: CASSQRSGRAANAKETQYF. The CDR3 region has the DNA TGTGCCAGCAGCCAACGTAGCGGGAGGGCCGCAAATGCGAAAGAGACCCAGTACTTC.

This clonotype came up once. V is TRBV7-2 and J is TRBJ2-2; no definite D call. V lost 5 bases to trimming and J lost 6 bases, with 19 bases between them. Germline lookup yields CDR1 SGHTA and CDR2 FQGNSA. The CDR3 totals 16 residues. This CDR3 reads CASSSSLWTTPGELFF. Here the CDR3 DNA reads TGTGCCAGCAGCAGCAGCCTTTGGACCACACCCGGGGAGCTGTTTTTT.

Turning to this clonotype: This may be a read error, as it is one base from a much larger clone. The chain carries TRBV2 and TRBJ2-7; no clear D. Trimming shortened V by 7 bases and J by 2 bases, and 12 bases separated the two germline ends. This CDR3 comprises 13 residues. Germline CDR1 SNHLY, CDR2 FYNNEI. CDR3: CASKSKVTYEQYF. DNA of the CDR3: TGTGCCAGCAAATCAAAGGTCACCTACGAGCAGTACTTC.

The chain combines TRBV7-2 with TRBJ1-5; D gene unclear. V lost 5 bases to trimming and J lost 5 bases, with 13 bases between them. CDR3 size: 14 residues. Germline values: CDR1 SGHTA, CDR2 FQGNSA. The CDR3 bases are TGTGCCAGCAGCCAGGAACACGGTTATCAGCCCCAGCATTTT. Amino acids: CASSQEHGYQPQHF. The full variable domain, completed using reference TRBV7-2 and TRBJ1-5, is GAGVSQSPSNKVTEKGKDVELRCDPISGHTALYWYRQSLGQGLEFLIYFQGNSAPDKSGLPSDRFSAERTGGSVSTLTIQRTQQEDSAVYLCASSQEHGYQPQHFGDGTRLSIL.

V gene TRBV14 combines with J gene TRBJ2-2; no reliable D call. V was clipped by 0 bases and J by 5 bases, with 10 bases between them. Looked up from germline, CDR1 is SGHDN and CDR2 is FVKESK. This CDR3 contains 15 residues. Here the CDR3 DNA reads TGTGCCAGCAGCCAAGACACTTTGGGGACCGGGGAGCTGTTTTTT. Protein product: CASSQDTLGTGELFF.